These 29 T cell receptor beta chains were all obtained from the same sample, sequenced in a study of cytomegalovirus exposure and HLA in healthy donors. Using immunoSEQ multiplex PCR, the repertoire was profiled, and TCRdb retains in-frame clones only, with some absent. This sample has around 260,000 clones, with about 92% found just once. Input material: PBMCs. These receptors all come from a young woman in good health and CMV-seronegative.

The rearrangement links TRBV6-5 to TRBJ2-7; D gene uncertain. The CDR3 is made up of 14 amino acids. The germline CDR1 and CDR2 sequences are MNHEY and SVGAGI. V lost 2 bases, J lost 6 bases, and 14 bases lay in between. The CDR3 coding sequence is TGTGCCAGCAGTTACGAGTCGGGCCCCTCCGAGCAGTACTTC. The encoded protein is CASSYESGPSEQYF.

The chain links TRBV2 to TRBJ2-6, with D perhaps TRBD2 (7 bases). From germline, CDR1 is SNHLY and CDR2 FYNNEI. CDR3 length: 18 residues. V gave up 3 bases and J gave up 1 base, with 16 bases separating them. The CDR3 DNA is TGTGCCAGCAGTGATTGGGGGGGCACCGAATCTGGGGCCAACGTCCTGACTTTC. It encodes CASSDWGGTESGANVLTF.

The rearrangement uses TRBV5-1 and TRBJ2-5; a weak D match, TRBD1 (6 bases). V shed 2 bases and J shed 1 base, with 9 bases lying between them. CDR1 and CDR2 from the germline V gene are SGHRS and YFSETQ. The CDR3 extends over 14 amino acids. The CDR3 here is CASSFGQIQETQYF. The CDR3 nucleotides are TGCGCCAGCAGCTTCGGACAGATCCAAGAGACCCAGTACTTC.

The J gene is TRBJ2-7, the V gene TRBV5-1; D is perhaps TRBD2 (5 bases). This CDR3 has 13 amino acids. Looked up from germline, CDR1 is SGHRS and CDR2 is YFSETQ. V was pared by 2 bases and J by 3 bases, with 9 bases between. The CDR3, as DNA: TGCGCCAGCAGCTTCGGGGAGAACTACGAGCAGTACTTC. It specifies CASSFGENYEQYF.

This chain links TRBV27 with TRBJ2-2, with 8 bases lining up with TRBD2. This CDR3 comprises 18 residues. The germline CDR1 and CDR2 sequences are MNHEY and SMNVEV (reference sequence). V dropped 4 bases and J dropped 1; count of bases not matched to a gene: 11. The CDR3 sequence is CASSSYSRLAQNTGELFF. The CDR3, as DNA: TGTGCCAGCAGTTCCTATTCTAGACTAGCGCAGAACACCGGGGAGCTGTTTTTT.

This clone was detected only once. The chain couples TRBV15 to TRBJ2-1; 8 positions match TRBD2. Losses at the gene ends were 3 bases for V and 9 bases for J; bases not matched to a gene: 13. Germline V lookup: CDR1 LNHNV, CDR2 YYDKDF (reference sequence). CDR3 size: 16 residues. The CDR3 DNA sequence: TGTGCCACCAGCAGGCCCCTCGGACTAGCTGCTGGTGAGCAGTTCTTC. Protein: CATSRPLGLAAGEQFF. The entire variable domain, with the rest obtained from reference TRBV15 and TRBJ2-1, is as follows: DAMVIQNPRYQVTQFGKPVTLSCSQTLNHNVMYWYQQKSSQAPKLLFHYYDKDFNNEADTPDNFQSRRPNTSFCFLDIRSPGLGDTAMYLCATSRPLGLAAGEQFFGPGTRLTVL.

The chain is built from TRBV9 and TRBJ1-2; D is uncertain. Germline V CDR1 and CDR2: SGDLS, YYNGEE. The CDR3 consists of 15 residues. V lost 0 bases and J lost 4, with 13 bases in between. The CDR3 DNA is TGTGCCAGCAGCGTAGCCGGGGATGTAGGCTATGGCTACACCTTC. Translation: CASSVAGDVGYGYTF.

V gene TRBV19 combines with J gene TRBJ2-7; TRBD1 matches at 9 bases. Germline CDR1 is LNHDA and CDR2 is SQIVND (reference sequence). The V and J ends lost 7 bases and 3 bases, in that order; junction bases with no gene match: 10. The CDR3 loop spans 15 amino acids. The CDR3 coding sequence is TGTGCCAGTACTCAAACCGGGACAGGGTACTACGAGCAGTACTTC. Its protein product is CASTQTGTGYYEQYF.

There are a few counts of this clone. The CDR3 region has the DNA TGTGCCAGCAGTCTAGAAGCGGGATACTACAATGAGCAGTTCTTC. Protein: CASSLEAGYYNEQFF. The gene calls are TRBV6-5 and TRBJ2-1, with 7 bases fitting TRBD2. With 5 bases clipped from V and 3 bases from J, the junction kept 7 bases outside the gene matches. Germline V gene sequence: CDR1 MNHEY, CDR2 SVGAGI. There are 15 residues in the CDR3.

The chain has TRBV19 and TRBJ2-3, with 7 bases that match TRBD2. CDR3 length: 15 amino acids. Germline V lookup: CDR1 LNHDA, CDR2 SQIVND (reference sequence). V lost 1 base and J lost 5; bases outside the gene matches: 6. The CDR3 reads CASSIGAGVIDTQYF. The DNA of the CDR3 is TGTGCCAGTAGTATAGGGGCGGGAGTCATAGATACGCAGTATTTT. Filled out from reference TRBV19 and TRBJ2-3, the complete variable domain reads DGGITQSPKYLFRKEGQNVTLSCEQNLNHDAMYWYRQDPGQGLRLIYYSQIVNDFQKGDIAEGYSVSREKKESFPLTVTSAQKNPTAFYLCASSIGAGVIDTQYFGPGTRLTVL.

The rearrangement uses TRBV4-2 and TRBJ2-1, with 9 bases aligning to TRBD2. This CDR3 has 15 residues. V dropped 0 bases and J dropped 12; count of bases not matched to a gene: 9. Germline V CDR1 and CDR2: LGHNA, YNFKEQ. The CDR3 DNA sequence: TGTGCCAGCAGCCAAGACCCTAGCGGGACCCTCGGGCAGTTCTTC. Amino acids: CASSQDPSGTLGQFF.

The chain uses TRBV30 and TRBJ2-1; D perhaps matches TRBD2 (6 bases). The CDR3 length is 14 residues. Germline V lookup: CDR1 GTSNPN, CDR2 SVGIG (reference sequence). V shed 1 base and J shed 4 bases, with 11 bases lying between them. The CDR3 protein is CAWSGGAGYNEQFF. DNA of the CDR3: TGTGCCTGGAGTGGGGGAGCGGGTTACAATGAGCAGTTCTTC.

The chain joins TRBV11-1 to TRBJ2-7, with D possibly matching TRBD2 (6 bases). Trimming stripped 7 bases from V and 7 bases from J, with 29 bases between. This CDR3 is 17 amino acids long. Germline assignment: CDR1 SGHAT and CDR2 FQDESV (reference sequence). The CDR3 loop is CASTMEGRTISIGEQYF. The CDR3 DNA reads as TGTGCCAGCACCATGGAGGGAAGGACTATCTCCATCGGGGAGCAGTACTTC.

The chain has TRBV29-1 and TRBJ2-7; D gene unclear. Trimming removed 0 bases at V and 6 bases at J, with 9 bases between. Germline lookup yields CDR1 SQVTM and CDR2 ANQGSEA. The CDR3 covers 12 residues. The CDR3 sequence: CSVEEVASEQYF. CDR3 DNA sequence: TGCAGCGTTGAAGAGGTGGCCTCCGAGCAGTACTTC.

The CDR3 nucleotides read TGTGCCAGCAGCTCGCGGACGGGACGGGCTTATAGCAATCAGCCCCAGCATTTT. It encodes CASSSRTGRAYSNQPQHF. The V call is TRBV7-8, the J call TRBJ1-5, with D possibly TRBD1 on 5 matching bases. The V gene lost 4 bases and the J gene lost 0 bases, with 19 bases spanning the gap. Germline loops: CDR1 SGHVS, CDR2 FQNEAQ. The CDR3 is 18 residues long.

The V gene is TRBV29-1, the J gene TRBJ1-2; the match to TRBD1 covers 7 bases. This CDR3 is 13 amino acids long. CDR1 and CDR2 (germline): SQVTM, ANQGSEA. Trimming at V came to 4 bases and at J to 7 bases, leaving 9 bases not matched to a gene. For the CDR3, the DNA is TGCAGCGTTGGGGGGACAGCCGGTTTTGGCTACACCTTC. Amino acid sequence: CSVGGTAGFGYTF.

Here the CDR3 reads CASRTGIVAFF. In nucleotides, the CDR3 is TGTGCCAGCCGGACGGGGATTGTGGCTTTCTTT. The V gene is TRBV25-1, the J gene TRBJ1-1; D gene ambiguous. The V gene's germline CDR1 is MGHDK and CDR2 SYGVNS. The V end lost 8 bases, the J end lost 11 bases, and 15 bases lay between the germline ends. CDR3 length equals 11 residues. Drawing the rest from reference TRBV25-1 and TRBJ1-1, the complete variable domain is EADIYQTPRYLVIGTGKKITLECSQTMGHDKMYWYQQDPGMELHLIHYSYGVNSTEKGDLSSESTVSRIRTEHFPLTLESARPSHTSQYLCASRTGIVAFFGQGTRLTVV.

The chain employs TRBV4-3 and TRBJ2-1, with TRBD2 identical over 11 bases. Looked up from germline, CDR1 is LGHNA and CDR2 is YSLEER. The CDR3 has 15 residues. The ends lost 4 bases at V and 3 bases at J; junction bases unmatched: 2. CDR3 sequence (DNA): TGCGCCAGCAGCCTGGGACTAGCGGTCTACAATGAGCAGTTCTTC. It is translated as CASSLGLAVYNEQFF.

This chain uses TRBV29-1 with TRBJ2-5; D may be TRBD1 (6 bases). The CDR3 is 12 residues long. Germline V gene lookup returns CDR1 SQVTM and CDR2 ANQGSEA. Trimming cost V 8 bases and J 4 bases, with 14 bases left between them. The CDR3 region is CSTRETGETQYF. The CDR3 DNA is TGCAGCACGCGAGAGACAGGAGAGACCCAGTACTTC.

The chain recombines TRBV16 with TRBJ1-4; no definite D call. The CDR3 is 15 residues long. Germline V CDR1 and CDR2: KGHSY, FQNENV. Trimming removed 0 bases from V and 3 bases from J, with 8 bases in between. DNA of the CDR3: TGTGCCAGCAGCCAATCAGGGAAGGCTAATGAAAAACTGTTTTTT. It is translated as CASSQSGKANEKLFF.

The chain carries TRBV18 and TRBJ1-5, with 8 bases matching TRBD1. Losses at the gene ends were 4 bases for V and 2 bases for J; bases not matched to a gene: 4. Germline CDR1 KGHSH, CDR2 LQKENI. This CDR3 is built from 15 residues. CDR3 sequence: CASSLPGQGNQPQHF. The CDR3 bases are TGTGCCAGCTCACTTCCGGGACAGGGCAATCAGCCCCAGCATTTT.

This clone showed up just once. The chain recombines TRBV29-1 with TRBJ2-7, with TRBD2 identical over 12 bases. J was trimmed by 0 bases and V by 7 bases; bases with no gene match: 4. CDR1 is SQVTM, CDR2 ANQGSEA, per germline. There are 14 residues in the CDR3. The CDR3 here is CSASSGRASYEQYF. Here the CDR3 DNA reads TGCAGCGCCTCTAGCGGGAGGGCCTCCTACGAGCAGTACTTC.

The chain couples TRBV6-1 to TRBJ1-3; D not resolved. The CDR3 runs 12 residues. Deletions cut 3 bases from V and 2 bases from J, with 2 bases between. Germline V gives CDR1 MNHNS, CDR2 SASEGT. CDR3 coding DNA: TGTGCCAGCAGTGAGGCTGGAAACACCATATATTTT. Its translation is CASSEAGNTIYF.

The chain is built from TRBV18 and TRBJ2-5; 9 bases line up with TRBD1. Germline assignment: CDR1 KGHSH and CDR2 LQKENI. V lost 4 bases and J lost 2; bases outside the gene matches: 2. CDR3 length: 14 amino acids. The CDR3 region has the DNA TGTGCCAGCTCACTCGACAGGGGGCAAGAGACCCAGTACTTC. As protein: CASSLDRGQETQYF.

The chain employs TRBV10-3 and TRBJ1-1; D may be TRBD1 (5 bases). V lost 3 bases and J lost 4, with 12 bases in between. This CDR3 has 14 amino acids. The germline V gene encodes CDR1 ENHRY and CDR2 SYGVKD. CDR3 in DNA: TGTGCCATCAGTGACCGGGGGATGGCCACTGAAGCTTTCTTT. Residues: CAISDRGMATEAFF.

This chain uses TRBV7-9 with TRBJ2-3; weak D call: TRBD2 (5 bases). In germline, CDR1 is SEHNR, CDR2 FQNEAQ (reference sequence). CDR3 size: 13 residues. The germline V and J ends were trimmed by 5 bases and 5 bases, with 11 bases remaining between them. CDR3 coding DNA: TGTGCCAGCAGCATACTACTAGGAGATACGCAGTATTTT. This codes for CASSILLGDTQYF.

This clone was seen only once. The gene calls are TRBV6-5 and TRBJ2-4; 12 bases are a match to TRBD2. Per the germline V gene, CDR1 is MNHEY and CDR2 is SVGAGI. This CDR3 has 14 amino acids. The ends lost 8 bases at V and 9 bases at J; junction bases unmatched: 8. The CDR3 is CASLASGRAGIQYF. The CDR3 bases are TGTGCCAGCTTGGCTAGCGGGAGGGCCGGCATTCAGTACTTC.

This rearrangement joins TRBV29-1 to TRBJ1-1; D remains unclear. This CDR3 comprises 14 residues. Germline V gene data show CDR1 as SQVTM and CDR2 as ANQGSEA. Trimming took 7 bases from V and 0 from J, leaving 15 bases between them. The DNA of the CDR3 is TGCAGCGCTACGTTTGATACTATGAACACTGAAGCTTTCTTT. It yields the protein CSATFDTMNTEAFF.

The CDR3 DNA reads as TGTGCCAGCAGTGATCCGCGGGGGGCACAAGAGACCCAGTACTTC. It encodes CASSDPRGAQETQYF. The chain carries TRBV2 and TRBJ2-5, with 8 positions matching TRBD2. This CDR3 has 15 amino acids. Germline V gene sequence: CDR1 SNHLY, CDR2 FYNNEI. J gave up 2 bases and V 3 bases, and 5 bases lay outside the gene matches.